A single sample is the source of the 32 T cell receptor beta chains below, sequenced in a study of blood T cells in healthy people across ages. Alongside a J-beta primer mix, a sample-barcoded 5' primer served in a second PCR lasting about 7 to 12 cycles. TCRdb re-called the 5' RACE reads with MiXCR, one entry per CDR3 protein. This table has around 1.7 million distinct CDR3 sequences, roughly 27% appearing once. Sequenced material: blood. The receptor set was obtained from a woman aged 25-40 years in good health.

The table lists this clonotype with many counts. This rearrangement joins TRBV12-3 or TRBV12-4 to TRBJ2-7; 9 bases agree with TRBD1. The CDR3 totals 13 residues. Trimming removed 2 bases from V and 7 bases from J; junction bases left unmatched: 3. The CDR3 is CASSLYRGREQYF. The CDR3 bases are TGTGCCAGCAGTTTATACAGGGGGCGGGAGCAGTACTTC.

The chain is built from TRBV4-2 and TRBJ2-7; 7 bases match TRBD1. The germline gives CDR1 LGHNA, CDR2 YNFKEQ. The V and J ends lost 0 bases and 3 bases, in that order; junction bases with no gene match: 2. The CDR3 length is 14 residues. The CDR3 spells CASSQEGQNYEQYF. CDR3 bases: TGTGCCAGCAGCCAAGAGGGACAGAACTACGAGCAGTACTTC.

The V call is TRBV11-2, the J call TRBJ2-1, with 9 positions matching TRBD2. Trimming cost V 0 bases and J 6 bases; bases outside gene matches: 9. CDR1 SGHAT and CDR2 FQNNGV come from the germline V gene. This CDR3 contains 17 residues. The CDR3 DNA is TGTGCCAGCAGCTTAGATGAGAGTGGACTAGCGTCCAATGAGCAGTTCTTC. Protein product: CASSLDESGLASNEQFF.

This clonotype was observed a single time. The CDR3 ends on some other residue instead of the conserved phenylalanine or tryptophan, so this is likely a read error. V gene TRBV24-1 combines with J gene TRBJ2-5, with D possibly being TRBD1 (5 bases). Trimming removed 4 bases at V and 2 bases at J, with 7 bases between. CDR1 and CDR2 (germline): KGHDR, SFDVKD. CDR3 length: 13 residues. The CDR3 region has the DNA TGTGCCACCAGTGAGGCAGGGCAAGAGACCCAGTACGTC. This codes for CATSEAGQETQYV.

This clonotype appeared a few times. The rearrangement uses TRBV3-1 and TRBJ2-7, with 12 bases lining up with TRBD2. V lost 2 bases to trimming and J lost 3 bases; unmatched junction nucleotides: 14. This CDR3 comprises 19 residues. From germline, CDR1 is LGHDT and CDR2 YNNKEL (reference sequence). The CDR3 here is CASSQLDGTSGHVDYEQYF. In DNA form, the CDR3 reads TGTGCCAGCAGCCAACTCGACGGGACTAGCGGGCACGTCGACTACGAGCAGTACTTC.

This clonotype was found a few times. V and J are TRBV10-3 and TRBJ2-1, with 7 nucleotides matching TRBD2. Germline CDR1 reads ENHRY; CDR2 reads SYGVKD. CDR3 length equals 15 residues. Trimming cost V 6 bases and J 7 bases; bases outside gene matches: 12. CDR3 coding DNA: TGTGCCATCAGGGGGCTTGGCGGGAGTGGGAATGAGCAGTTCTTC. It yields the protein CAIRGLGGSGNEQFF.

J is TRBJ2-7 and V is TRBV4-2; D is undetermined. In germline, CDR1 is LGHNA, CDR2 YNFKEQ. The CDR3 contains 15 residues. With 6 bases removed from V and 0 bases from J, the gap between germline ends came to 15 bases. DNA of the CDR3: TGTGCCAGCAGTCCCCGGACGAGTAACTCCTACGAGCAGTACTTC. Amino acids: CASSPRTSNSYEQYF.

The chain combines TRBV10-2 with TRBJ2-1, with D possibly TRBD1 on 5 matching bases. The germline V and J ends were trimmed by 3 bases and 5 bases, with 11 bases remaining between them. The CDR3 covers 14 residues. Per the germline V gene, CDR1 is WSHSY and CDR2 is SAAADI. The CDR3 here is CASSEWSRDNEQFF. DNA for the CDR3: TGCGCCAGCAGTGAATGGTCCAGGGACAATGAGCAGTTCTTC.

Turning to this clonotype: One end of the junction fails to match germline, which may point to a read error. This chain connects TRBV27 to TRBJ1-5, with a weak D call TRBD1 (6 bases). The germline V gene encodes CDR1 MNHEY and CDR2 SMNVEV (reference sequence). There are 15 residues in the CDR3. The CDR3 sequence: CASSSTGLSNQPQNF. CDR3 sequence (DNA): TGTGCCAGCAGTTCGACAGGACTTAGCAATCAGCCCCAGAATTTT.

The rearrangement joins TRBV25-1 to TRBJ2-1, with D perhaps assigned TRBD1 or TRBD2 (5 bases each). Trimming pared 4 bases from V and 9 bases from J, leaving 19 bases between. The germline CDR1 and CDR2 sequences are MGHDK and SYGVNS. The CDR3 covers 15 residues. The CDR3 is CASSVGVSVRSEQFF. The CDR3 DNA sequence: TGTGCCAGCAGTGTGGGGGTAAGCGTCCGGAGTGAGCAGTTCTTC.

This clonotype appeared a few times. The CDR3 loop reads CANLADESTDTQYF. For the CDR3, the DNA is TGTGCCAACCTAGCGGACGAGAGCACAGATACGCAGTATTTT. The chain combines TRBV2 with TRBJ2-3; TRBD2 agrees at 7 bases. The CDR3 covers 14 residues. The V gene end was trimmed by 10 bases and the J gene end by 0 bases; junction bases not matched to a gene: 7. CDR1 and CDR2 (germline): SNHLY, FYNNEI.

The chain couples TRBV18 to TRBJ1-1; D is unresolved. V dropped 3 bases and J dropped 5 bases, with 13 bases sitting between them. Germline V gene sequence: CDR1 KGHSH, CDR2 LQKENI. This CDR3 has 14 residues. The chain's CDR3 is CASSPDPRRTEAFF. The CDR3 DNA sequence: TGTGCCAGCTCACCTGACCCAAGGCGGACTGAAGCTTTCTTT.

This clonotype was detected only a few times. The V and J genes are TRBV20-1 and TRBJ2-3, with TRBD2 matching over 9 bases. Germline CDR1 reads DFQATT; CDR2 reads SNEGSKA (reference sequence). The length of the CDR3 is 14 residues. Trimming removed 6 bases from V and 1 base from J; junction bases left unmatched: 5. CDR3 coding DNA: TGCAGTGCCGATAGCGGGAGCGGCACAGATACGCAGTATTTT. It codes for CSADSGSGTDTQYF.

The rearrangement joins TRBV15 to TRBJ2-7; no clear D. The CDR3 loop spans 16 amino acids. Germline V lookup: CDR1 LNHNV, CDR2 YYDKDF (reference sequence). The V end lost 0 bases, the J end lost 7 bases, and 19 bases lay between the germline ends. CDR3: CATSREFLGSYNEQYF. The CDR3 DNA is TGTGCCACCAGCAGAGAGTTCTTGGGTTCGTACAATGAGCAGTACTTC.

This clonotype was counted between two and nine times. V is TRBV12-5 and J is TRBJ1-6; 9 nucleotides agree with TRBD1. Germline V gives CDR1 LGHNT, CDR2 FRNRAP. J was trimmed by 7 bases and V by 7 bases; bases with no gene match: 5. The CDR3 is 14 residues long. The CDR3 sequence is CASAWDRANSPLHF. CDR3 in DNA: TGTGCTAGTGCCTGGGACAGGGCCAATTCACCCCTCCACTTT.

This clonotype has a count of ten or more. The rearrangement uses TRBV7-9 and TRBJ2-3; a possible D gene is TRBD2 (5 bases). This CDR3 has 15 residues. The V and J ends lost 1 base and 4 bases respectively, with 12 bases between them. Germline-derived CDR1 and CDR2 are SEHNR and FQNEAQ (reference sequence). CDR3 sequence: CASSLGADSSDTQYF. DNA for the CDR3: TGTGCCAGCAGCTTAGGGGCGGACTCATCAGATACGCAGTATTTT.

The table lists this clonotype with many counts. The rearrangement uses TRBV29-1 and TRBJ2-7, with D maybe TRBD2 (6 bases). Trimming stripped 1 base from V and 0 bases from J, with 10 bases between. The CDR3 extends over 14 amino acids. Per the germline V gene, CDR1 is SQVTM and CDR2 is ANQGSEA. The CDR3 spells CSVEGQGGSYEQYF. CDR3 DNA: TGCAGCGTTGAAGGTCAGGGAGGCTCCTACGAGCAGTACTTC.

As for this clonotype: This may be a read error, as it is one base from a much larger clone. The CDR3 nucleotides are TGTGCCAGCAGGAAAGGGGAGATAGAGACCCAGTACTTC. It specifies CASRKGEIETQYF. This rearrangement joins TRBV6-2 or TRBV6-3 to TRBJ2-5, with D possibly being TRBD1 or TRBD2 (5 bases each). The CDR3 is made up of 13 amino acids. From germline, CDR1 is MNHEY and CDR2 SVGEGT. V lost 6 bases and J lost 4, with 12 bases in between.

This clonotype turned up a few times. The V and J genes are TRBV27 and TRBJ2-3; 7 positions match TRBD1. Germline CDR1 reads MNHEY; CDR2 reads SMNVEV (reference sequence). This CDR3 comprises 14 residues. V lost 7 bases and J lost 0; bases outside the gene matches: 4. The CDR3 sequence is CASIPTGSTDTQYF. Written as DNA, the CDR3 is TGTGCCAGCATTCCGACAGGGAGCACAGATACGCAGTATTTT.

V and J are TRBV20-1 and TRBJ2-5; D may be TRBD1 or TRBD2 (5 bases each). The CDR3 extends over 14 amino acids. Trimming removed 6 bases at V and 5 bases at J, with 19 bases between. CDR1 and CDR2 from the germline V gene are DFQATT and SNEGSKA (reference sequence). CDR3 sequence: CSAPSPGTRETQYF. CDR3 sequence (DNA): TGCAGTGCGCCAAGCCCCGGGACGAGGGAGACCCAGTACTTC.

V gene TRBV29-1 combines with J gene TRBJ2-1; possibly TRBD2 for D (6 bases). From germline, CDR1 is SQVTM and CDR2 ANQGSEA. CDR3 length equals 14 residues. V was cut by 3 bases and J by 0 bases, with 9 bases left in between. This chain's CDR3 is CSVDREVSYNEQFF. CDR3 DNA: TGCAGCGTTGATAGGGAGGTCTCCTACAATGAGCAGTTCTTC.

This clonotype showed up many times. CDR3 sequence (DNA): TGCAGTGCCCCGGTAATGGATGAGCAGTTCTTC. It encodes CSAPVMDEQFF. V gene TRBV20-1 combines with J gene TRBJ2-1; D uncertain. The germline V gene encodes CDR1 DFQATT and CDR2 SNEGSKA (reference sequence). This CDR3 is 11 amino acids long. V lost 6 bases, J lost 8 bases, and 11 bases lay in between.

The chain uses TRBV4-2 and TRBJ2-3; 9 bases are shared with TRBD2. The germline V gene encodes CDR1 LGHNA and CDR2 YNFKEQ. The CDR3 extends over 16 amino acids. V shed 1 base, J shed 4 bases, and the junction held 6 bases outside the gene matches. The CDR3 sequence is CASSQAGVAGADTQYF. CDR3 in DNA: TGTGCCAGCAGCCAAGCGGGGGTAGCGGGGGCAGATACGCAGTATTTT.

There are many counts of this clonotype. The chain uses TRBV7-6 and TRBJ2-1; TRBD1 matches 7 bases. Germline lookup yields CDR1 SGHVS and CDR2 FNYEAQ. After removal of 0 bases from V and 0 bases from J, the junction contained 2 bases not matched to a gene. This CDR3 has 16 amino acids. This CDR3 reads CASSLAPGGSYNEQFF. DNA of the CDR3: TGTGCCAGCAGCTTAGCGCCAGGGGGCTCCTACAATGAGCAGTTCTTC.

This clonotype has a handful of counts. This chain connects TRBV5-1 to TRBJ1-1, with D unresolved. CDR1 is SGHRS and CDR2 is YFSETQ in the germline V gene. The CDR3 is 13 amino acids. Trimming shortened V by 1 base and J by 6 bases, and 10 bases separated the two germline ends. CDR3 sequence reads: CASSLNRNAEAFF. The CDR3 DNA reads as TGCGCCAGCAGCTTGAACCGTAACGCTGAAGCTTTCTTT.

This clonotype occurred a few times. The genes are TRBV12-3 or TRBV12-4 and TRBJ2-7; tentative D call: TRBD2 (7 bases). V lost 4 bases and J 7 bases, leaving 17 bases between the germline ends. This CDR3 spans 14 amino acids. The CDR3 DNA is TGTGCCAGCAGTTCCTGGGGGGGCGGGTATGAGCAGTACTTC. Residues: CASSSWGGGYEQYF.

The chain links TRBV12-3 or TRBV12-4 to TRBJ2-5, with unresolved D. The CDR3 has 12 residues. V dropped 8 bases and J dropped 1 base, with 8 bases sitting between them. The CDR3 here is CASGPRQETQYF. Here the CDR3 DNA reads TGTGCCAGCGGGCCTCGCCAAGAGACCCAGTACTTC.

Here the CDR3 reads CASSSLDRESTDTQYF. The DNA of the CDR3 is TGTGCCAGCAGCTCCCTGGACAGGGAGAGCACAGATACGCAGTATTTT. The gene calls are TRBV11-2 and TRBJ2-3; 8 nucleotides align to TRBD1. The CDR3 has 16 residues. Germline CDR1 is SGHAT and CDR2 is FQNNGV. The junction had 6 bases not matched to a gene; V was cut back by 4 bases and J by 0 bases.

The CDR3 DNA reads TGTGCCAGCAGTTTTAATAACCGGAACACTGAAGCTTTCTTT. Translation: CASSFNNRNTEAFF. The chain joins TRBV28 to TRBJ1-1; D not resolved. The germline V gene encodes CDR1 MDHEN and CDR2 SYDVKM. Trimming pared 3 bases from V and 1 base from J, leaving 9 bases between. The CDR3 loop spans 14 amino acids.

A word on this clonotype: The junction shows a germline mismatch at one end, possibly a read error. The chain employs TRBV11-2 and TRBJ1-1, with D perhaps matching TRBD1 (5 bases). This CDR3 is built from 14 residues. Germline V gives CDR1 SGHAT, CDR2 FQNNGV. The chain's CDR3 is CASRSGTVKTVAFF. DNA for the CDR3: TGTGCCAGCAGGTCCGGGACGGTGAAGACTGTAGCTTTCTTT.

The rearrangement links TRBV19 to TRBJ2-1; 11 bases align to TRBD2. The CDR3 length is 14 residues. J lost 11 bases, V lost 8 bases, and 11 bases had no gene match. Per germline, CDR1 LNHDA and CDR2 SQIVND (reference sequence). The CDR3, as DNA: TGTGCCAGTGGGTCGAGGGCTAGCGGGGGGAAGCAGTTCTTC. This codes for CASGSRASGGKQFF. The full variable domain, its missing parts supplied by reference TRBV19 and TRBJ2-1, is DGGITQSPKYLFRKEGQNVTLSCEQNLNHDAMYWYRQDPGQGLRLIYYSQIVNDFQKGDIAEGYSVSREKKESFPLTVTSAQKNPTAFYLCASGSRASGGKQFFGPGTRLTVL.

The V call is TRBV6-1, the J call TRBJ2-7; the match to TRBD1 covers 8 bases. Germline CDR1 is MNHNS and CDR2 is SASEGT. The junction had 8 bases not matched to a gene; V was cut back by 6 bases and J by 7 bases. CDR3 size: 13 residues. The CDR3 region is CASRATGVGEQYF. CDR3 sequence (DNA): TGTGCCAGCAGGGCGACAGGGGTCGGAGAGCAGTACTTC.